What follows are 27 T cell receptor beta chains derived from one specimen sequenced in a study of Ad26.COV2.S vaccination and SARS-CoV-2 variants. Treatment in this sample: about 20 received Ad26.COV2.S at low or high dose, single or two shots; roughly five received placebo; per-sample allocation not given. Samples were taken on day 63 after the first vaccine or placebo injection. Only in-frame clones appear in the TCRdb table, and some are missing; sequencing was by immunoSEQ multiplex PCR. Among about 380,000 clones listed, 80% to 90% were seen once. The sequencing used peripheral blood, collected in a trial of Ad26.COV2.S vaccine versus placebo. The receptors shown here come from a person between 18 and 59 years old who received the Ad26.COV2.S COVID-19 vaccine or a placebo.

The chain uses TRBV6-5 and TRBJ1-2; the D gene is possibly TRBD1 (5 bases). This CDR3 has 14 amino acids. Germline CDR1 and CDR2: MNHEY and SVGAGI. V gave up 0 bases and J gave up 4 bases, with 9 bases separating them. CDR3 DNA sequence: TGTGCCAGCAGTTACTCGGGGGGGACCTATGGCTACACCTTC. Protein sequence: CASSYSGGTYGYTF.

The chain combines TRBV30 with TRBJ1-5, with TRBD1 matching 7 bases. J was trimmed by 4 bases and V by 5 bases; bases with no gene match: 5. Germline assignment: CDR1 GTSNPN and CDR2 SVGIG (reference sequence). The CDR3 length is 13 residues. DNA of the CDR3: TGTGCCTGGTATGGGACAGCAAATCAGCCCCAGCATTTT. Translated, it gives CAWYGTANQPQHF. The full variable domain, in which reference TRBV30 and TRBJ1-5 provide the parts outside the CDR3, is SQTIHQWPATLVQPVGSPLSLECTVEGTSNPNLYWYRQAAGRGLQLLFYSVGIGQISSEVPQNLSASRPQDRQFILSSKKLLLSDSGFYLCAWYGTANQPQHFGDGTRLSIL.

This clone was found a few times. The CDR3 nucleotides are TGTGCCAGCAGCTGGGGGACTCCTTCCTACGAGCAGTACTTC. Protein sequence: CASSWGTPSYEQYF. The rearrangement joins TRBV5-6 to TRBJ2-7, with D possibly being TRBD2 (6 bases). V lost 3 bases and J 1 base, leaving 11 bases between the germline ends. The CDR3 has 14 amino acids. Germline CDR1 and CDR2: SGHDT and YYEEEE.

The J gene is TRBJ1-1, the V gene TRBV2; the D is unclear. The CDR3 is made up of 12 amino acids. Trimming cost V 3 bases and J 6 bases, with 8 bases left between them. The germline CDR1 and CDR2 sequences are SNHLY and FYNNEI. The DNA of the CDR3 is TGTGCCAGCAGTGAGGTGGGCCCTGAAGCTTTCTTT. Protein: CASSEVGPEAFF. The entire variable domain, with the rest obtained from reference TRBV2 and TRBJ1-1, is as follows: EPEVTQTPSHQVTQMGQEVILRCVPISNHLYFYWYRQILGQKVEFLVSFYNNEISEKSEIFDDQFSVERPDGSNFTLKIRSTKLEDSAMYFCASSEVGPEAFFGQGTRLTVV.

The gene calls are TRBV7-8 and TRBJ2-5, with TRBD2 as a possible D gene (6 bases). The V end was cut by 5 bases, the J end by 3 bases, with 13 bases between. The CDR3 length is 14 residues. The germline gives CDR1 SGHVS, CDR2 FQNEAQ. The CDR3 region is CASSHTLAEETQYF. The CDR3 coding sequence is TGTGCCAGCAGCCATACTTTAGCGGAAGAGACCCAGTACTTC.

This clone was counted a few times. CDR3 amino acids: CASSPGQGLRAFF. In nucleotides, the CDR3 is TGTGCCAGTAGTCCGGGACAGGGGTTGAGAGCTTTCTTT. This sequence joins TRBV19 and TRBJ1-1, with TRBD1 identical over 10 bases. With 5 bases clipped from V and 10 bases from J, the junction kept 7 bases outside the gene matches. The germline V gene has CDR1 LNHDA and CDR2 SQIVND (reference sequence). The CDR3 loop spans 13 amino acids.

The V and J genes are TRBV7-2 and TRBJ2-7, with D perhaps TRBD1 (6 bases). Germline lookup yields CDR1 SGHTA and CDR2 FQGNSA. The V end was cut by 5 bases, the J end by 1 base, with 15 bases between. This CDR3 comprises 15 residues. CDR3 bases: TGTGCCAGCAGCGAGTATCGACAGGCATCCTACGAGCAGTACTTC. Translating it yields CASSEYRQASYEQYF. Full variable domain (remainder filled in from reference TRBV7-2 and TRBJ2-7): GAGVSQSPSNKVTEKGKDVELRCDPISGHTALYWYRQSLGQGLEFLIYFQGNSAPDKSGLPSDRFSAERTGGSVSTLTIQRTQQEDSAVYLCASSEYRQASYEQYFGPGTRLTVT.

The genes are TRBV3-1 (or the pseudogene TRBV3-2) and TRBJ2-4, with 7 nucleotides matching TRBD2. The CDR3 has 12 amino acids. The germline V gene encodes CDR1 LGHDT and CDR2 YNNKEL (reference sequence). V gave up 4 bases and J gave up 16 bases; unmatched junction bases: 10. The CDR3 bases are TGTGCCAGCAGCCCTAGCGGCTCCCTCCTATACTTC. It translates to CASSPSGSLLYF.

The chain uses TRBV7-9 and TRBJ1-4; D unclear. The germline gives CDR1 SEHNR, CDR2 FQNEAQ (reference sequence). Trimming removed 5 bases at V and 5 bases at J, with 15 bases between. This CDR3 contains 15 residues. The CDR3: CASSAVQGPNEKLFF. CDR3 in DNA: TGTGCCAGCAGCGCCGTACAAGGGCCAAATGAAAAACTGTTTTTT. Together with reference TRBV7-9 and TRBJ1-4, the CDR3 gives the full variable domain: DTGVSQNPRHKITKRGQNVTFRCDPISEHNRLYWYRQTLGQGPEFLTYFQNEAQLEKSRLLSDRFSAERPKGSFSTLEIQRTEQGDSAMYLCASSAVQGPNEKLFFGSGTQLSVL.

The chain links TRBV9 to TRBJ2-2, with D unclear. The CDR3 spans 15 residues. V was clipped by 8 bases and J by 0 bases, with 14 bases between them. Germline CDR1 is SGDLS and CDR2 is YYNGEE. The CDR3 is CARAPDAANTGELFF. The CDR3 DNA is TGTGCCAGGGCACCGGACGCAGCGAACACCGGGGAGCTGTTTTTT.

V gene TRBV7-3 combines with J gene TRBJ2-2; 8 positions agree with TRBD2. Germline V gene data show CDR1 as SGHTA and CDR2 as FQGTGA. J was trimmed by 4 bases and V by 6 bases; bases with no gene match: 4. The CDR3 totals 14 residues. The CDR3 spells CASRGLAGTGELFF. CDR3 bases: TGTGCCAGCAGAGGACTAGCCGGCACCGGGGAGCTGTTTTTT.

The rearrangement uses TRBV3-1 (or the pseudogene TRBV3-2) and TRBJ2-7; 11 bases agree with TRBD2. V was clipped by 2 bases and J by 5 bases; unmatched bases: 2. This CDR3 has 14 residues. Germline assignment: CDR1 LGHDT and CDR2 YNNKEL (reference sequence). CDR3 amino acids: CASSQTSGSDEQYF. The CDR3, as DNA: TGTGCCAGCAGCCAAACTAGCGGGAGTGACGAGCAGTACTTC.

With respect to this clone: The sample has other DNA sequences that encode this CDR3 too. The rearrangement joins TRBV18 to TRBJ1-1; weak D call: TRBD1 (5 bases). With 3 bases removed from V and 1 base from J, the gap between germline ends came to 9 bases. Germline values: CDR1 KGHSH, CDR2 LQKENI. There are 14 residues in the CDR3. The CDR3: CASSPVGQNTEAFF. The CDR3 DNA follows: TGTGCCAGCTCACCCGTGGGGCAGAACACTGAAGCTTTCTTT.

This sequence joins TRBV6-5 and TRBJ2-5; 9 nucleotides line up with TRBD2. In germline, CDR1 is MNHEY, CDR2 SVGAGI. The CDR3 consists of 14 residues. V shed 11 bases and J 5 bases; nucleotides not matched to a gene: 12. The CDR3 sequence: CAGSRGRAQETQYF. Here the CDR3 DNA reads TGTGCCGGTTCTCGCGGGAGGGCCCAGGAGACCCAGTACTTC.

The chain has TRBV2 and TRBJ2-7; TRBD1 might be the D (5 bases). V lost 11 bases and J lost 0, with 17 bases in between. The length of the CDR3 is 14 residues. The V gene's germline CDR1 is SNHLY and CDR2 FYNNEI. The chain's CDR3 is CAGHRWLGSYEQYF. The CDR3 DNA reads as TGTGCCGGCCACAGGTGGTTGGGCTCCTACGAGCAGTACTTC.

CDR3 DNA sequence: TGTGCCAGTAGTGCCCGACAGGGGAGGACACCCCTCCACTTT. This sequence encodes CASSARQGRTPLHF. The chain links TRBV19 to TRBJ1-6, with 8 bases aligning to TRBD1. V lost 5 bases, J lost 11 bases, and 8 bases stayed unmatched. CDR1 and CDR2 (germline): LNHDA, SQIVND (reference sequence). The CDR3 loop spans 14 amino acids.

This chain links TRBV2 with TRBJ2-7; D remains unclear. The CDR3 is 11 residues long. Per germline, CDR1 SNHLY and CDR2 FYNNEI. The V gene lost 6 bases and the J gene lost 2 bases, with 5 bases spanning the gap. This chain's CDR3 is CASSYAYEQYF. The CDR3 region has the DNA TGTGCCAGCAGCTATGCCTACGAGCAGTACTTC.

J is TRBJ1-3 and V is TRBV27; unclear D gene. Trimming stripped 4 bases from V and 0 bases from J, with 10 bases between. The CDR3 runs 15 residues. Germline-derived CDR1 and CDR2 are MNHEY and SMNVEV (reference sequence). CDR3 protein: CASSYSAFSGNTIYF. CDR3 nucleotide sequence: TGTGCCAGCAGTTATTCTGCTTTCTCTGGAAACACCATATATTTT.

The chain links TRBV7-2 to TRBJ2-3; unclear D gene. V lost 4 bases and J lost 2, with 10 bases in between. CDR1 SGHTA and CDR2 FQGNSA come from the germline V gene. There are 14 residues in the CDR3. The CDR3 sequence is CASSSTGFTDTQYF. In DNA, the CDR3 is TGTGCCAGCAGCTCGACGGGTTTCACAGATACGCAGTATTTT.

J is TRBJ2-1 and V is TRBV5-1; D is undetermined. Per germline, CDR1 SGHRS and CDR2 YFSETQ. This CDR3 spans 18 amino acids. V dropped 0 bases and J dropped 8 bases, with 24 bases sitting between them. CDR3: CASSLDRIFSSIVDEQFF. CDR3 nucleotide sequence: TGCGCCAGCAGCTTGGACAGAATTTTTTCCTCCATTGTCGATGAGCAGTTCTTC.

The rearrangement links TRBV5-1 to TRBJ2-2; D is undetermined. V was cut by 0 bases and J by 2 bases, with 8 bases left in between. CDR1 is SGHRS, CDR2 YFSETQ, per germline. The CDR3 has 15 residues. The chain's CDR3 is CASSLENSNTGELFF. In DNA, the CDR3 is TGCGCCAGCAGCTTGGAAAACAGCAACACCGGGGAGCTGTTTTTT. Using reference TRBV5-1 and TRBJ2-2 for the parts outside the CDR3, the full variable domain is KAGVTQTPRYLIKTRGQQVTLSCSPISGHRSVSWYQQTPGQGLQFLFEYFSETQRNKGNFPGRFSGRQFSNSRSEMNVSTLELGDSALYLCASSLENSNTGELFFGEGSRLTVL.

This rearrangement joins TRBV7-6 to TRBJ2-1; D is undetermined. Germline-derived CDR1 and CDR2 are SGHVS and FNYEAQ. The CDR3 consists of 15 residues. With 4 bases removed from V and 1 base from J, the gap between germline ends came to 11 bases. The CDR3 coding sequence is TGTGCCAGCAGCTCGCCAGCGCGGTCCTACAATGAGCAGTTCTTC. Residues: CASSSPARSYNEQFF.

The chain couples TRBV30 to TRBJ2-7; 9 nucleotides agree with TRBD2. The CDR3 totals 16 residues. V lost 5 bases, J lost 1 base, and 12 bases stayed unmatched. CDR1 is GTSNPN, CDR2 SVGIG, per germline (reference sequence). The chain's CDR3 is CAWRREGEPWSYEQYF. The CDR3 DNA reads TGTGCCTGGCGGCGGGAGGGCGAGCCTTGGTCCTACGAGCAGTACTTC.

This clone was recorded once. The J gene is TRBJ2-1, the V gene TRBV7-7; D is undetermined. Germline-derived CDR1 and CDR2 are SSHAT and FNYEAQ (reference sequence). This CDR3 comprises 14 residues. The V end lost 2 bases, the J end lost 5 bases, and 10 bases lay between the germline ends. The CDR3, as DNA: TGTGCCAGCAGCTTAACTGGAAAAAACAATGAGCAGTTCTTC. Translated, it gives CASSLTGKNNEQFF.

The gene calls are TRBV2 and TRBJ2-7; weak D call: TRBD1 (6 bases). V was shortened by 6 bases and J by 2 bases, with 20 bases between the two germline ends. Germline values: CDR1 SNHLY, CDR2 FYNNEI. There are 16 residues in the CDR3. The CDR3 nucleotides are TGTGCCAGCAGATCGGGAACAGGGATACTTCCCTACGAGCAGTACTTC. Amino acids: CASRSGTGILPYEQYF.

The chain carries TRBV30 and TRBJ1-5, with 11 bases aligning to TRBD1. V lost 0 bases to trimming and J lost 7 bases; unmatched junction nucleotides: 2. The CDR3 totals 14 residues. Germline V lookup: CDR1 GTSNPN, CDR2 SVGIG (reference sequence). CDR3 sequence: CAWSVGQGAQPQHF. The CDR3 DNA is TGTGCCTGGAGTGTCGGACAGGGGGCCCAGCCCCAGCATTTT.

The chain couples TRBV11-2 to TRBJ2-5; TRBD2 is a possible D gene (6 bases). The CDR3 consists of 17 residues. Germline CDR1 and CDR2: SGHAT and FQNNGV. The ends were cut back, 5 bases at V and 5 bases at J, with 24 bases in the middle. Written as DNA, the CDR3 is TGTGCCAGCAGCCTAACCCCTCGGGGGTCACGCAGGGAGACCCAGTACTTC. This codes for CASSLTPRGSRRETQYF.